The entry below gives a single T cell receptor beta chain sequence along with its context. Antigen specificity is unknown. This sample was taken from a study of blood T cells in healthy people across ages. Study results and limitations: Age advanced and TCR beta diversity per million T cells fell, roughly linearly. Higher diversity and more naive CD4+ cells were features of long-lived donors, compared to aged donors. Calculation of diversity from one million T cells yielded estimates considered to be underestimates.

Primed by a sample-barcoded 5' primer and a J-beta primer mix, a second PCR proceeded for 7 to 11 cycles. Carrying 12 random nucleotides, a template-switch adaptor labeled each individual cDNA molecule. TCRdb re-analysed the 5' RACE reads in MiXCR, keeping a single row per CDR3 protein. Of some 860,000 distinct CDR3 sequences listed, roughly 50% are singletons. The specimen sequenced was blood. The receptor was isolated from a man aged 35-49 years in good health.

Written as DNA, the CDR3 is TGTGCCAGCCTGACCCTCCTGGAGGGGATGAGATATGAGCAGTTCTTC. It is translated as CASLTLLEGMRYEQFF. V is TRBV28 and J is TRBJ2-1, with a weak D call TRBD2 (6 bases). With 8 bases removed from V and 8 bases from J, the gap between germline ends came to 25 bases. Germline values: CDR1 MDHEN, CDR2 SYDVKM. The CDR3 consists of 16 residues. Combining the CDR3 with reference TRBV28 and TRBJ2-1 gives the whole variable domain DVKVTQSSRYLVKRTGEKVFLECVQDMDHENMFWYRQDPGLGLRLIYFSYDVKMKEKGDIPEGYSVSREKKERFSLILESASTNQTSMYLCASLTLLEGMRYEQFFGPGTRLTVL.